This entry lists 5 T cell receptor beta chains sequenced from one sample in a study of CD8+CD57+ T cells in acquired aplastic anemia. Genomic DNA constituted the template upon which TCR beta VDJ and CDR3 profiling was performed. TCRdb used MiXCR to reprocess the reads, holding one entry per CDR3 protein. The sample lists 150,000 to 200,000 distinct CDR3 sequences, 64% seen once, with around 45% in the top ten. The sample consisted of sorted CD4+, CD8+, or CD8+CD57+ T cells (not recorded which) from PBMCs. The receptors come from a human donor with severe aplastic anemia or a healthy control (not recorded which).

Notes on this clonotype: One end of the junction fails to match germline, which may point to a read error. The V call is TRBV7-7, the J call TRBJ2-3; the D call may be TRBD1 or TRBD2 (5 bases each). CDR3 length: 16 residues. Looked up from germline, CDR1 is SSHAT and CDR2 is FNYEAQ (reference sequence). The CDR3 DNA reads as TGTGCTAGCAGCCCTGGGACGTACGACCGTAAGGCTACGCAGTATTTT. Its protein product is CASSPGTYDRKATQYF.

The genes are TRBV7-2 and TRBJ1-1; D uncertain. The CDR3 runs 11 residues. CDR1 and CDR2 (germline): SGHTA, FQGNSA. The germline V and J ends were trimmed by 5 bases and 11 bases, with 12 bases remaining between them. CDR3 loop: CASSPGSTAFF. DNA of the CDR3: TGTGCCAGCAGCCCCGGGTCGACCGCTTTCTTT.

The chain combines TRBV6-5 with TRBJ2-7; a weak D match, TRBD2 (6 bases). V dropped 6 bases and J dropped 9 bases, with 18 bases sitting between them. CDR3 length: 13 amino acids. CDR1 is MNHEY and CDR2 is SVGAGI in the germline V gene. For the CDR3, the DNA is TGTGCCAGCAGGCGGACTACCGATACGTCGCAGTACTTC. Translation gives CASRRTTDTSQYF.

The genes are TRBV10-3 and TRBJ2-3, with 8 bases identical to TRBD1. Germline values: CDR1 ENHRY, CDR2 SYGVKD. V dropped 6 bases and J dropped 5; count of bases not matched to a gene: 7. This CDR3 has 14 residues. CDR3 nucleotide sequence: TGTGCCATCAGGGACGGACAGGGTGGAGATACGCAGTATTTT. It is translated as CAIRDGQGGDTQYF.

The chain carries TRBV7-9 and TRBJ2-5; 12 bases fit TRBD2. The CDR3 extends over 15 amino acids. Germline trimming cut 5 bases from V and 4 bases from J; bases unmatched to any gene: 5. CDR1 and CDR2 (germline): SEHNR, FQNEAQ (reference sequence). CDR3 DNA sequence: TGTGCCAGCAGCCCTAGCGGGGGGGCCGGAGAGACCCAGTACTTC. This codes for CASSPSGGAGETQYF.